This T cell receptor (beta chain) was sequenced during a study of blood T cell repertoires in COVID-19. At the level of the study: Spain, Italy and the United States supplied samples that represented acute and convalescent COVID-19. Sample material is recorded as cDNA or gDNA derived from T cells, B-cell-depleted T cells, or PBMCs.

The CDR3 loop spans 14 amino acids. Trimming pared 1 base from V and 3 bases from J, leaving 11 bases between. Germline V lookup: CDR1 SGHRS, CDR2 YFSETQ. Authors' data handling: Researchers report that nucleated cell counts were estimated from reference gene primer amplification. TCRdb's copy holds only in-frame clones and misses some; the assay was immunoSEQ multiplex PCR. That table gives V, J and clone size, and the DNA gave D and trimming. Seen here are about 71,000 clones, 82% observed once, and the top ten hold around 13%. The clonotype was recovered from a woman aged 80 or over with acute or convalescent COVID-19. V usage is TRBV5-1 and J usage is TRBJ2-7, with D perhaps TRBD1 (5 bases). Sequencing used peripheral blood. The CDR3 region is CASSLNGAGYEQYF. The CDR3 DNA follows: TGCGCCAGCAGCTTGAATGGGGCAGGCTACGAGCAGTACTTC.